One and the same sample provided the 6 T cell receptor beta chains below, sequenced in a study of shared clonotypes between healthy human individuals (TCRdb year 2020). Library method: the immunoSEQ multiplex PCR assay. Held by TCRdb, this immuneACCESS table contains in-frame sequences only and omits some clones. Under half of the omission traces to an unresolved V gene where checked; the cause of the rest is unknown. This sample comprises about 2.2 million clones, approximately 92% of them detected only once. Of the sample, about 1.7% falls within the top ten clones. For the CD8 naive samples, CD45RO-negative cells were positively selected for CCR7, yielding a CD45RA+CCR7+ population from which TemRA cells were excluded. The sample consisted of naive CD8+ T cells from PBMCs. What this sample's cell subset or site label stands for: CD45RA+CCR7+. All receptors come from a man younger than 35 in good health. Some clones in this sample may be carry-over from other donors' samples.

The V and J genes are TRBV28 and TRBJ2-5; 7 bases agree with TRBD2. CDR1 MDHEN and CDR2 SYDVKM come from the germline V gene. The CDR3 has 15 residues. The J segment lost 5 bases and the V segment lost 1 base, leaving 7 bases of the junction unmatched. The CDR3 loop reads CASSLYGQGGETQYF. The CDR3 DNA reads as TGTGCCAGCAGTTTATATGGGCAGGGAGGGGAGACCCAGTACTTC.

The chain couples TRBV4-1 to TRBJ2-2, with 8 bases that match TRBD1. Germline V gives CDR1 MGHRA, CDR2 YSYEKL. J was trimmed by 3 bases and V by 6 bases; bases with no gene match: 9. There are 16 residues in the CDR3. This CDR3 is CASRPTGGRDTGELFF. The CDR3 coding sequence is TGCGCCAGCAGACCCACAGGGGGTCGAGACACCGGGGAGCTGTTTTTT.

The genes are TRBV14 and TRBJ1-4; D is perhaps TRBD1 (5 bases). Germline CDR1 and CDR2: SGHDN and FVKESK. This CDR3 is built from 16 residues. V was pared by 0 bases and J by 8 bases, with 16 bases between. The chain's CDR3 is CASSQDLGGGTEKLFF. The CDR3 DNA follows: TGTGCCAGCAGCCAAGATCTGGGGGGTGGGACCGAAAAACTGTTTTTT.

The chain carries TRBV7-9 and TRBJ2-3; 7 bases are shared with TRBD1. There are 15 residues in the CDR3. The germline CDR1 and CDR2 sequences are SEHNR and FQNEAQ (reference sequence). V lost 0 bases to trimming and J lost 3 bases; unmatched junction nucleotides: 3. Here the CDR3 DNA reads TGTGCCAGCAGCTTAGCGGGACAGCTTACAGATACGCAGTATTTT. It encodes CASSLAGQLTDTQYF.

This chain uses TRBV28 with TRBJ2-2, with 7 bases fitting TRBD1. Germline V CDR1 and CDR2: MDHEN, SYDVKM. J gave up 5 bases and V 3 bases, and 18 bases lay outside the gene matches. This CDR3 spans 19 amino acids. This CDR3 reads CASSFPPDRSSRSTGELFF. Written as DNA, the CDR3 is TGTGCCAGCAGTTTTCCTCCGGACAGGTCATCTCGCTCAACCGGGGAGCTGTTTTTT.

The V gene is TRBV28, the J gene TRBJ2-5; the D is unclear. The CDR3 covers 15 residues. Trimming removed 2 bases at V and 2 bases at J, with 12 bases between. Germline assignment: CDR1 MDHEN and CDR2 SYDVKM. The CDR3 DNA follows: TGTGCCAGCAGTTTAGGTGTAGGACGGCAAGAGACCCAGTACTTC. Amino acid sequence: CASSLGVGRQETQYF.